Listed here is a single T cell receptor beta chain. The data were taken from a study of OX40 agonist ivuxolimab in advanced cancers. Whole-study context: Ivuxolimab, an antibody that agonizes OX40 (CD134), was administered to the patients.

V lost 0 bases to trimming and J lost 3 bases; unmatched junction nucleotides: 10. Germline CDR1 reads MGHRA; CDR2 reads YSYEKL. The CDR3 runs to 17 residues. Libraries were prepared by immunoSEQ multiplex PCR; TCRdb keeps only in-frame clonotypes and omits some of them. The data hold 25,000 to 30,000 clones, with roughly three quarters observed a single time. This TCR was recovered from an adult with an advanced solid tumor such as melanoma, head and neck, liver or kidney cancer. The J gene is TRBJ1-2, the V gene TRBV4-1; TRBD1 matches at 7 bases. This specimen was CD4+ or CD8+ T cells sorted from blood, taken in a trial of the OX40 agonist ivuxolimab. CDR3 residues: CASSQDRGTAGYYGYTF. The DNA of the CDR3 is TGCGCCAGCAGCCAAGATAGGGGGACAGCTGGCTACTATGGCTACACCTTC.